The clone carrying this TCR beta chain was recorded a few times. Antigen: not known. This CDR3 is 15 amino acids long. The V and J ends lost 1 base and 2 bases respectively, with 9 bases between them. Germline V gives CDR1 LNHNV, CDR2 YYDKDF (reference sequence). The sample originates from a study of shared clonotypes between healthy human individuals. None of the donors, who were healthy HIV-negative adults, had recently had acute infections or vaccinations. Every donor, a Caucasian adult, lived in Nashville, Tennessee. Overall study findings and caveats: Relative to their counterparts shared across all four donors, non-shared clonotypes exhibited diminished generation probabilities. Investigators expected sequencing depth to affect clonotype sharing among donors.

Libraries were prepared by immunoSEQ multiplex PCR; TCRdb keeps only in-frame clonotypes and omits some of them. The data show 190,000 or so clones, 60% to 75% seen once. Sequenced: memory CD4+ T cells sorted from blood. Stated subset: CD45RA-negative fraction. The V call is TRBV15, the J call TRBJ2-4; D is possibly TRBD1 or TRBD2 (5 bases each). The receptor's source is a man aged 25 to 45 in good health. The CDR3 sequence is CATSRGGESKNIQYF. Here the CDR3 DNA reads TGTGCCACCAGCAGAGGAGGGGAATCCAAAAACATTCAGTACTTC.